Following are 27 T cell receptor beta chains from one sample sequenced in a study of molecular identifiers for immune sequencing clone quantification. MiXCR was run by TCRdb on the PCR reads, yielding one entry per CDR3 protein. The sample carries about 320,000 distinct CDR3 sequences, 24% recorded once. Sample: naive CD8+ T cells from blood, with Jurkat cell RNA spiked in. Stated subset: FACS-sorted CD8+CD4-CCR7+CD45RA+ naive T cells. The receptor source for this set is a human donor in good health. Some libraries in this study had Jurkat cell RNA spiked in.

This clonotype was seen at least ten times. The chain is built from TRBV5-6 and TRBJ1-3, with a possible D match to TRBD1 (5 bases). V was cut by 4 bases and J by 7 bases, with 12 bases left in between. The CDR3 contains 13 residues. Germline V gene lookup returns CDR1 SGHDT and CDR2 YYEEEE. The CDR3 DNA is TGTGCCAGCAGCCGGGACGACTGGAACACCATATATTTT. Protein product: CASSRDDWNTIYF.

Comment on this clonotype: An end of the junction does not agree with germline; a read error may underlie this. V gene TRBV28 combines with J gene TRBJ2-3; D perhaps matches TRBD2 (6 bases). CDR1 is MDHEN and CDR2 is SYDVKM in the germline V gene. The CDR3 is 15 amino acids. The CDR3 coding sequence is TGTGCCAGCCGTCCCCTGCGGGAAGATACAGATACGCCGTATTTT. Translation: CASRPLREDTDTPYF.

This clonotype has at least ten counts. The chain carries TRBV20-1 and TRBJ2-7, with 7 positions matching TRBD2. Germline CDR1 DFQATT, CDR2 SNEGSKA (reference sequence). This CDR3 comprises 17 residues. V was pared by 1 base and J by 0 bases, with 12 bases of the junction left unmatched. The CDR3 reads CSARAFDGGGSSYEQYF. The CDR3 DNA sequence: TGCAGTGCTAGAGCCTTCGACGGAGGCGGGAGCTCCTACGAGCAGTACTTC.

About this clonotype: The junction does not match germline at one end; this may be a read error. The chain employs TRBV29-1 and TRBJ1-1; TRBD1 might be the D (6 bases). This CDR3 is 14 amino acids long. Germline V CDR1 and CDR2: SQVTM, ANQGSEA. Written as DNA, the CDR3 is TGCAGCGTTGAGGGGGGGGCGTGGAGCACTGAAGCTGTCTTT. This codes for CSVEGGAWSTEAVF.

In this sample, this clonotype turned up a few times. The junction departs from the called germline gene at one end, perhaps through a read error. The chain is built from TRBV4-2 and TRBJ1-2; no clear D gene. The CDR3 totals 14 residues. Germline CDR1 and CDR2: LGHNA and YNFKEQ. CDR3 region: CASSQDAGSYSYTF. CDR3 in DNA: TGTGCCAGCAGCCAAGATGCGGGCTCCTATAGCTACACCTTC.

This clonotype has more than one count but fewer than ten. V is TRBV12-3 or TRBV12-4 and J is TRBJ1-4, with 7 bases lining up with TRBD1. The length of the CDR3 is 13 residues. V shed 5 bases and J 6 bases; nucleotides not matched to a gene: 3. DNA for the CDR3: TGTGCCAGCAGTACCCAGGGGGATGAAAAACTGTTTTTT. This gives the protein CASSTQGDEKLFF.

The rearrangement uses TRBV28 and TRBJ2-1, with 14 nucleotides matching TRBD2. Germline V gene sequence: CDR1 MDHEN, CDR2 SYDVKM. V trimming: 4 bases; J trimming: 7 bases; junction bases outside the gene matches: 6. The CDR3 is made up of 16 amino acids. The CDR3: CASSWGLAGVWNEQFF. The CDR3 DNA follows: TGTGCCAGCAGTTGGGGACTAGCGGGAGTCTGGAATGAGCAGTTCTTC.

This clonotype has a count of ten or more. The V gene is TRBV9, the J gene TRBJ1-1; tentatively, D is TRBD1 (5 bases). Trimming shortened V by 4 bases and J by 5 bases, and 18 bases separated the two germline ends. Germline-derived CDR1 and CDR2 are SGDLS and YYNGEE. This CDR3 is 15 amino acids long. In DNA, the CDR3 is TGTGCCAGCAGCCCCAGCGCTTCAGGGAAGACTGAAGCTTTCTTT. It translates to CASSPSASGKTEAFF.

This clonotype was counted many times. The chain carries TRBV5-4 and TRBJ2-1; TRBD1 is a possible D gene (6 bases). CDR3 length: 12 residues. V lost 0 bases, J lost 10 bases, and 8 bases lay in between. Germline CDR1 SGHNT, CDR2 YYREEE (reference sequence). CDR3 DNA: TGTGCCAGCAGCTTGGTTGGGACAGAGCAGTTCTTC. Protein sequence: CASSLVGTEQFF.

This clonotype was observed a single time. One end of the junction is discordant with germline, which a read error may explain. The V and J genes are TRBV28 and TRBJ1-1; TRBD1 matches at 9 bases. This CDR3 region has 14 residues. Looked up from germline, CDR1 is MDHEN and CDR2 is SYDVKM. CDR3 amino acids: CASTGGIRHTEAFF. CDR3 nucleotide sequence: TGTGCCAGTACAGGGGGCATACGGCACACCGAAGCTTTCTTT.

This chain uses TRBV29-1 with TRBJ2-1; D remains unclear. V was shortened by 5 bases and J by 6 bases, with 8 bases between the two germline ends. CDR1 and CDR2 from the germline V gene are SQVTM and ANQGSEA. This CDR3 contains 11 residues. CDR3 DNA: TGCAGCGTTCTCGACGGCAATGAGCAGTTCTTC. This translates into CSVLDGNEQFF.

The sample holds a few counts of this clonotype. This CDR3 is CASSDPLAGELFF. DNA of the CDR3: TGTGCCAGCAGCGACCCCCTGGCCGGGGAGCTGTTTTTT. The chain joins TRBV5-4 to TRBJ2-2; unclear D gene. The V and J ends lost 4 bases and 6 bases respectively, with 10 bases between them. This CDR3 region has 13 residues. Germline V gives CDR1 SGHNT, CDR2 YYREEE (reference sequence). Supplemented by reference TRBV5-4 and TRBJ2-2, the full variable domain reads ETGVTQSPTHLIKTRGQQVTLRCSSQSGHNTVSWYQQALGQGPQFIFQYYREEENGRGNFPPRFSGLQFPNYSSELNVNALELDDSALYLCASSDPLAGELFFGEGSRLTVL.

This clonotype was counted a few times. The genes are TRBV30 and TRBJ1-4; the D is unclear. Trimming took off 4 bases at V and 12 bases at J, with 18 bases between the two ends. The germline CDR1 and CDR2 sequences are GTSNPN and SVGIG (reference sequence). The CDR3 is 13 residues long. CDR3: CAWMPTTIGELFF. The CDR3 region has the DNA TGTGCCTGGATGCCTACCACGATAGGAGAACTGTTTTTT.

This clonotype showed up many times. V usage is TRBV7-9 and J usage is TRBJ1-4; no definite D call. V dropped 1 base and J dropped 4 bases, with 7 bases sitting between them. In germline, CDR1 is SEHNR, CDR2 FQNEAQ (reference sequence). The CDR3 is 14 residues long. DNA for the CDR3: TGTGCCAGCAGCTTAGGTGGATTTAATGAAAAACTGTTTTTT. It specifies CASSLGGFNEKLFF.

V and J are TRBV4-1 and TRBJ2-7, with D possibly TRBD1 on 7 matching bases. The CDR3 spans 16 residues. Trimming took 2 bases from V and 5 from J, leaving 19 bases between them. Germline V gives CDR1 MGHRA, CDR2 YSYEKL. CDR3 nucleotides: TGCGCCAGCAGCCAATGGGGCCGGCAGGGGGAGGACGAGCAGTACTTC. This gives the protein CASSQWGRQGEDEQYF.

This clonotype occurred many times. The V and J genes are TRBV14 and TRBJ2-4; D is uncertain. The CDR3 consists of 14 residues. The germline V gene has CDR1 SGHDN and CDR2 FVKESK. V lost 0 bases to trimming and J lost 2 bases, with 5 bases between them. The CDR3 loop reads CASSQDWTKNIQYF. CDR3 DNA: TGTGCCAGCAGCCAAGATTGGACCAAAAACATTCAGTACTTC.

Worth noting for this clonotype: A read error may be the cause here, since a much bigger clone is one base away. The J gene is TRBJ2-4, the V gene TRBV7-9; TRBD2 is a possible D gene (5 bases). This CDR3 comprises 15 residues. Germline V CDR1 and CDR2: SEHNR, FQNEAQ (reference sequence). The CDR3 nucleotides are TGTTCCAGCAGCTCCGACTATCTAGCCAAAAACATTCAGTACTTC. Protein sequence: CSSSSDYLAKNIQYF.

A note on this clonotype: A single base separates this from a much larger clone, so it may be a read error. The CDR3 carries no conserved terminal phenylalanine or tryptophan, so it likely arises from a read error. This rearrangement joins TRBV6-6 to TRBJ2-3, with no clear D. V lost 8 bases, J lost 4 bases, and 4 bases lay in between. CDR3 length: 10 amino acids. CDR1 is MNHNY and CDR2 is SVGAGI in the germline V gene (reference sequence). The chain's CDR3 is CASGPDTQYL. The CDR3 nucleotides are TGTGCCAGCGGCCCAGATACGCAGTATCTT.

This clonotype has just a few counts. The CDR3 sequence is CASSTRASWNQPQHF. DNA for the CDR3: TGTGCCAGCAGCACAAGGGCTTCCTGGAATCAGCCCCAGCATTTT. The chain links TRBV5-6 to TRBJ1-5, with D unclear. Germline CDR1 and CDR2: SGHDT and YYEEEE. The CDR3 totals 15 residues. V lost 4 bases and J lost 4, with 15 bases in between.

A remark on this clonotype: A read error may account for a junction end that differs from germline. The chain recombines TRBV6-5 with TRBJ1-1; D unresolved. The CDR3 totals 13 residues. Looked up from germline, CDR1 is MNHEY and CDR2 is SVGAGI. The CDR3 loop is CASSYREITEALF. The CDR3 DNA sequence: TGTGCGAGCAGTTACCGGGAGATCACTGAAGCTCTCTTT.

A word on this clonotype: It may be a read error: a sequence one base away is much more abundant. The CDR3 protein is CASSRPLAGETDTQYF. In nucleotides, the CDR3 is TGCGCCAGCAGCCGCCCTCTAGCGGGAGAAACAGATACGCAGTATTTT. The chain carries TRBV4-1 and TRBJ2-3, with 10 bases identical to TRBD2. The CDR3 loop spans 16 amino acids. With V trimmed by 4 bases and J by 3 bases, 7 bases remained unmatched. Per the germline V gene, CDR1 is MGHRA and CDR2 is YSYEKL.

This clonotype has only a few counts. This chain connects TRBV4-2 to TRBJ1-5, with D unresolved. Germline V lookup: CDR1 LGHNA, CDR2 YNFKEQ. V lost 0 bases, J lost 7 bases, and 10 bases lay in between. There are 14 residues in the CDR3. For the CDR3, the DNA is TGTGCCAGCAGCCAAGATGAAGGTTGGCAGCCCCAGCATTTT. Amino acids: CASSQDEGWQPQHF.

On this clonotype: This sequence may be a read error, since a much larger clone differs from it by one base. The gene calls are TRBV7-9 and TRBJ2-1; D is unresolved. Germline V lookup: CDR1 SEHNR, CDR2 FQNEAQ (reference sequence). The length of the CDR3 is 12 residues. The CDR3 sequence is CASRDGPNEQCF. For the CDR3, the DNA is TGTGCCAGCAGAGACGGACCCAATGAGCAGTGCTTC.

As concerns this clonotype: A much larger clone is a single base away; this may be a read error. The V and J genes are TRBV11-2 and TRBJ2-7; the D gene is possibly TRBD1 (6 bases). The CDR3 extends over 16 amino acids. Per the germline V gene, CDR1 is SGHAT and CDR2 is FQNNGV. Trimming took 3 bases from V and 2 from J, leaving 17 bases between them. DNA of the CDR3: TGTGCCAGCAGCTTGGGGCTCGGGACACCTACCTACGAGCAGTACTTC. Protein product: CASSLGLGTPTYEQYF.

V gene TRBV7-9 combines with J gene TRBJ2-2; 9 bases map to TRBD1. The V segment lost 3 bases and the J segment 4 bases; nucleotides outside the gene matches: 6. The CDR3 runs to 16 residues. Germline lookup yields CDR1 SEHNR and CDR2 FQNEAQ (reference sequence). The CDR3 here is CASSFPGQGSTGELFF. The DNA for the CDR3 is TGTGCCAGCAGCTTTCCGGGACAGGGTAGCACCGGGGAGCTGTTTTTT.

This chain links TRBV13 with TRBJ2-2; D not certain. V shed 0 bases and J shed 1 base, with 15 bases lying between them. In germline, CDR1 is PRHDT, CDR2 FYEKMQ (reference sequence). The CDR3 runs 18 residues. The CDR3 loop reads CASSLGGTEIWNTGELFF. The CDR3 DNA sequence: TGTGCCAGCAGCTTAGGAGGCACCGAGATTTGGAACACCGGGGAGCTGTTTTTT.

This clonotype came up many times. This sequence joins TRBV6-2 or TRBV6-3 and TRBJ2-5; D perhaps matches TRBD2 (6 bases). CDR1 MNHEY and CDR2 SVGEGT come from the germline V gene. V lost 6 bases and J lost 9, with 20 bases in between. The CDR3 spans 14 residues. CDR3 amino acids: CASSTAAGLPPQYF. In DNA, the CDR3 is TGTGCCAGCAGCACCGCCGCGGGATTACCACCCCAGTACTTC.